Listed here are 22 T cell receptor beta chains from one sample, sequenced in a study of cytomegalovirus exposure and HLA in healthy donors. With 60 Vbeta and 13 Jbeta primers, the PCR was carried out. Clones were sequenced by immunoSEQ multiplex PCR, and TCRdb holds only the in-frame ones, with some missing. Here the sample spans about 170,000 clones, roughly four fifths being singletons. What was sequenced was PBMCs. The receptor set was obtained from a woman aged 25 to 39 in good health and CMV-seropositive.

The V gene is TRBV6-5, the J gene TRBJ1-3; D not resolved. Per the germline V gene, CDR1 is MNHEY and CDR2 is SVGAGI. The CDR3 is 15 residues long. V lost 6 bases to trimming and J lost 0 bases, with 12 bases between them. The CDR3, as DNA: TGTGCCAGCAGGCGGAACCAGAACTCTGGAAACACCATATATTTT. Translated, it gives CASRRNQNSGNTIYF.

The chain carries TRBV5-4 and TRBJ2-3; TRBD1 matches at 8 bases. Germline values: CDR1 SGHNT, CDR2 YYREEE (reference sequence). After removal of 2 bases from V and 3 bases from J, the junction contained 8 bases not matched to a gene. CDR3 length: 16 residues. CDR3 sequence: CASSFPQQGVTDTQYF. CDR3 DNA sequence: TGTGCCAGCAGCTTTCCCCAACAGGGGGTAACAGATACGCAGTATTTT.

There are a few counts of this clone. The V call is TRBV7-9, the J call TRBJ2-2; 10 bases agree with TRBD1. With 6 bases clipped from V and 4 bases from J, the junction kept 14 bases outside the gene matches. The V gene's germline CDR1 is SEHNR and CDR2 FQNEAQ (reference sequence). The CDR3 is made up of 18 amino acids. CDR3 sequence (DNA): TGTGCCAGCAGTCGCCGGGACAGGGGCGAAAAGGGCACCGGGGAGCTGTTTTTT. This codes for CASSRRDRGEKGTGELFF.

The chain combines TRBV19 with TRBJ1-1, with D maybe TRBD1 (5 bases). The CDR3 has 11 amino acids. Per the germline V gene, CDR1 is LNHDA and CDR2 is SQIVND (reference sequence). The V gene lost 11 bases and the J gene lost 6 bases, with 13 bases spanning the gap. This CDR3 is CAALQGAEAFF. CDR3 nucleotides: TGTGCCGCCCTACAAGGGGCTGAAGCTTTCTTT. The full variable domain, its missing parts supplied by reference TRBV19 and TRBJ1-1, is DGGITQSPKYLFRKEGQNVTLSCEQNLNHDAMYWYRQDPGQGLRLIYYSQIVNDFQKGDIAEGYSVSREKKESFPLTVTSAQKNPTAFYLCAALQGAEAFFGQGTRLTVV.

CDR3 DNA: TGTGCCAGCAGCCCCAGGGACAGGGGGCGACGTGGCTACACCTTC. Translated, it gives CASSPRDRGRRGYTF. The genes are TRBV7-9 and TRBJ1-2; 12 bases fit TRBD1. J gave up 7 bases and V 5 bases, and 8 bases lay outside the gene matches. CDR1 is SEHNR and CDR2 is FQNEAQ in the germline V gene (reference sequence). There are 15 residues in the CDR3. Full variable domain (missing parts from reference TRBV7-9 and TRBJ1-2): DTGVSQNPRHKITKRGQNVTFRCDPISEHNRLYWYRQTLGQGPEFLTYFQNEAQLEKSRLLSDRFSAERPKGSFSTLEIQRTEQGDSAMYLCASSPRDRGRRGYTFGSGTRLTVV.

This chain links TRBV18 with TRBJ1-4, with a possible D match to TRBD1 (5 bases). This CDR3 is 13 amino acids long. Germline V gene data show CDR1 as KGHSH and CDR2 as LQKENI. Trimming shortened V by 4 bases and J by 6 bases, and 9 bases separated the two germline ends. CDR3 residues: CASSQDTDEKLFF. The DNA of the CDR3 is TGTGCCAGCTCACAGGACACCGATGAAAAACTGTTTTTT.

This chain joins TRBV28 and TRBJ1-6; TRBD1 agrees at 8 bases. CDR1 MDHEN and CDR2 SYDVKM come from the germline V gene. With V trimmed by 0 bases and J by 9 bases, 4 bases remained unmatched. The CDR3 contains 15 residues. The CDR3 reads CASSLWTGEGSPLHF. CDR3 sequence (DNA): TGTGCCAGCAGTTTATGGACAGGGGAAGGTTCACCCCTCCACTTT.

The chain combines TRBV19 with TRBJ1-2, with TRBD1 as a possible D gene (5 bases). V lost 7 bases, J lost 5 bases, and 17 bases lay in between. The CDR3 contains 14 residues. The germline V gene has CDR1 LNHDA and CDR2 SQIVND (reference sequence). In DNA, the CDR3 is TGTGCCAGTACCCTAAAACAGGAGTGGTATGGCTACACCTTC. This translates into CASTLKQEWYGYTF.

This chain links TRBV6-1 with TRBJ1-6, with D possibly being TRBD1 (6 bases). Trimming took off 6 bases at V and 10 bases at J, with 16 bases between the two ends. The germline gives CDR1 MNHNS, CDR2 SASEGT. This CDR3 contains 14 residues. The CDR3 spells CASSIQGSSSPLHF. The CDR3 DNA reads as TGTGCCAGCAGCATTCAGGGGAGTAGCTCACCCCTCCACTTT.

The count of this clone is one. The CDR3 bases are TGTGCCACCAGCAGAGACGACAGGAAAAATGAAAAACTGTTTTTT. It encodes CATSRDDRKNEKLFF. The J gene is TRBJ1-4, the V gene TRBV15; possible D gene TRBD1, 6 bases. Germline loops: CDR1 LNHNV, CDR2 YYDKDF (reference sequence). V lost 0 bases, J lost 5 bases, and 10 bases lay in between. The CDR3 spans 15 residues.

CDR3 sequence (DNA): TGTGCCAGCAGTTACGCGGGAGGGTGGGAGACCCAGTACTTC. This encodes CASSYAGGWETQYF. This chain uses TRBV6-5 with TRBJ2-5; the match to TRBD2 covers 9 bases. CDR1 and CDR2 (germline): MNHEY, SVGAGI. The CDR3 consists of 14 residues. The V segment lost 2 bases and the J segment 5 bases; nucleotides outside the gene matches: 3.

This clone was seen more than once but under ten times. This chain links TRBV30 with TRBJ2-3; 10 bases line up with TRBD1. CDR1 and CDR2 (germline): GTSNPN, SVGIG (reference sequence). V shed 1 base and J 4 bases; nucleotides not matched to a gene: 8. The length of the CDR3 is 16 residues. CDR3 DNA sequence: TGTGCCTGGAGTGGCGGGACAGGGGTAGGTGCAGATACGCAGTATTTT. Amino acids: CAWSGGTGVGADTQYF. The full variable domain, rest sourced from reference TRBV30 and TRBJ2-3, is SQTIHQWPATLVQPVGSPLSLECTVEGTSNPNLYWYRQAAGRGLQLLFYSVGIGQISSEVPQNLSASRPQDRQFILSSKKLLLSDSGFYLCAWSGGTGVGADTQYFGPGTRLTVL.

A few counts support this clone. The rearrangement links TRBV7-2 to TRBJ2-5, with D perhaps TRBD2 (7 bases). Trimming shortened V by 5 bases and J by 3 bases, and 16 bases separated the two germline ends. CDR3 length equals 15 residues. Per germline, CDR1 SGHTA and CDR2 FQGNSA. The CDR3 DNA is TGTGCCAGCAGCGCCCTGGGGGGGGGCGAAGAGACCCAGTACTTC. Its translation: CASSALGGGEETQYF.

The DNA for the CDR3 is TGCGCCAGCAGCCAACTAGCGGGAGGAGGAAATGAGCAGTTCTTC. It codes for CASSQLAGGGNEQFF. The chain carries TRBV4-3 and TRBJ2-1; 11 bases agree with TRBD2. This CDR3 region has 15 residues. Germline CDR1 is LGHNA and CDR2 is YSLEER. The trim removed 2 bases at V and 7 bases at J, leaving 4 bases unmatched.

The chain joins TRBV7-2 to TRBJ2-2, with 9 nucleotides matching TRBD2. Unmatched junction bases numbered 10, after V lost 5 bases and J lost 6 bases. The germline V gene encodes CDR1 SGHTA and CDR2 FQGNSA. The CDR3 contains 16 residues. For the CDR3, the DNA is TGTGCCAGCAGCAAAGCTCCGGGACTAGCTGCCGGGGAGCTGTTTTTT. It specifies CASSKAPGLAAGELFF.

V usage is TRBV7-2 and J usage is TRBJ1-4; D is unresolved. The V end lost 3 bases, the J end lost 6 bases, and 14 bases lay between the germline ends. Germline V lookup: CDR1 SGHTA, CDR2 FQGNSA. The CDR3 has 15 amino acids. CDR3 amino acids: CASSLITPVDEKLFF. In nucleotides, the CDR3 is TGTGCCAGCAGCTTGATAACACCCGTCGATGAAAAACTGTTTTTT.

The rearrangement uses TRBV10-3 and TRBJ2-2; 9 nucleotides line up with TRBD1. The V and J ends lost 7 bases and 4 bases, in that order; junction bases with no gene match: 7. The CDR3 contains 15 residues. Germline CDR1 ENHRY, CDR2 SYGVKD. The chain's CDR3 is CAITPGQGGTGELFF. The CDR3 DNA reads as TGTGCCATCACACCGGGACAGGGTGGCACCGGGGAGCTGTTTTTT.

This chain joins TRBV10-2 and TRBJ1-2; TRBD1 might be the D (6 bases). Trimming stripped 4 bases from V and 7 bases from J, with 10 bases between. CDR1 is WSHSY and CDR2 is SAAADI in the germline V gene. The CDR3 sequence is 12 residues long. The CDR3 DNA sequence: TGCGCCAGCAGTGTCGCCAGGGGTGGCTACACCTTC. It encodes CASSVARGGYTF.

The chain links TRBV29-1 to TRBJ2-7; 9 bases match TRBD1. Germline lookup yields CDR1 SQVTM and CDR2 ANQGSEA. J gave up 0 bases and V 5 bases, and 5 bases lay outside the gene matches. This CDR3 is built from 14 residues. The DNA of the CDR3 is TGCAGCGTTTCAGGGACAGGGAGCTCCTACGAGCAGTACTTC. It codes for CSVSGTGSSYEQYF.

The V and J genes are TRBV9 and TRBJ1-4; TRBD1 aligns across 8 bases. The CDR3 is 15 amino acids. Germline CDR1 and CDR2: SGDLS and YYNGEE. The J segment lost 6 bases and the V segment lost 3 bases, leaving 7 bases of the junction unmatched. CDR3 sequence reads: CASSGDRLKHEKLFF. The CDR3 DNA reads TGTGCCAGCAGCGGGGACAGGCTAAAACATGAAAAACTGTTTTTT. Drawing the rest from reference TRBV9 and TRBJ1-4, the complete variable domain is DSGVTQTPKHLITATGQRVTLRCSPRSGDLSVYWYQQSLDQGLQFLIQYYNGEERAKGNILERFSAQQFPDLHSELNLSSLELGDSALYFCASSGDRLKHEKLFFGSGTQLSVL.

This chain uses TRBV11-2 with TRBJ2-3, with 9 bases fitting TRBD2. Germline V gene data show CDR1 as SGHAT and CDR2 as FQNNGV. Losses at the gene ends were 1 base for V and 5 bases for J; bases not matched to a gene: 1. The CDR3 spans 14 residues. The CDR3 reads CASSLGGGVDTQYF. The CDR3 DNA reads TGTGCCAGCAGCTTAGGCGGGGGGGTAGATACGCAGTATTTT.

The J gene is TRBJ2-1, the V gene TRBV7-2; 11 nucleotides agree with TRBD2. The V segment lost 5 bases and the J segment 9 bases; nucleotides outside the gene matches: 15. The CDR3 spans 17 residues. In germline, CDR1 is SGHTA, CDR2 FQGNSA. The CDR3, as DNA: TGTGCCAGCAGCCCCCCCGGTTTAGCGGGAGGGGTCCTTGAGCAGTTCTTC. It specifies CASSPPGLAGGVLEQFF.